Listed here are 18 T cell receptor beta chains from one sample, sequenced in a study of identical twins. TCRdb re-called the 5' RACE reads with MiXCR, one entry per CDR3 protein. The sample records hundreds of thousands of distinct CDR3 sequences, 12% being singletons. These data also featured in a second study, about yellow fever vaccine responses in identical twins.

Sequencing input: PBMCs. These receptors were taken from a woman aged 18-30 years in good health.

Only a few counts were recorded for this clonotype. This chain uses TRBV29-1 with TRBJ1-2; 8 bases are shared with TRBD1. The CDR3 loop spans 14 amino acids. Looked up from germline, CDR1 is SQVTM and CDR2 is ANQGSEA. V trimming: 6 bases; J trimming: 6 bases; junction bases outside the gene matches: 12. The CDR3 reads CSVETGEMADGYTF. The CDR3 coding sequence is TGCAGCGTGGAGACAGGGGAAATGGCGGATGGCTACACCTTC.

The genes are TRBV11-3 and TRBJ1-2, with D hard to call. The CDR3 has 15 residues. V lost 0 bases and J lost 0, with 8 bases in between. The germline V gene encodes CDR1 SGHNT and CDR2 YENEEA. This chain's CDR3 is CASSLEGIANYGYTF. For the CDR3, the DNA is TGTGCCAGCAGCTTAGAGGGGATAGCTAACTATGGCTACACCTTC.

The V and J genes are TRBV11-2 and TRBJ2-2; 14 positions match TRBD2. Germline V lookup: CDR1 SGHAT, CDR2 FQNNGV. The CDR3 spans 17 residues. The trim removed 5 bases at V and 7 bases at J, leaving 9 bases unmatched. The CDR3 sequence: CASSALGLAGDHGELFF. CDR3 sequence (DNA): TGTGCCAGCAGCGCCCTGGGACTAGCGGGGGACCACGGGGAGCTGTTTTTT.

This sequence joins TRBV9 and TRBJ2-1; no clear D gene. Trimming shortened V by 0 bases and J by 4 bases, and 11 bases separated the two germline ends. Germline V gene sequence: CDR1 SGDLS, CDR2 YYNGEE. This CDR3 comprises 15 residues. For the CDR3, the DNA is TGTGCCAGCAGCGTAGACGGAGTTAATTACAATGAGCAGTTCTTC. Protein: CASSVDGVNYNEQFF.

At least ten counts were recorded for this clonotype. V usage is TRBV10-3 and J usage is TRBJ2-1; the match to TRBD1 covers 7 bases. CDR1 ENHRY and CDR2 SYGVKD come from the germline V gene. The CDR3 extends over 13 amino acids. The J segment lost 6 bases and the V segment lost 4 bases, leaving 3 bases of the junction unmatched. The CDR3 DNA is TGTGCCATCAGTGGGACAGGTAGCAATGAGCAGTTCTTC. Translation gives CAISGTGSNEQFF.

This chain links TRBV20-1 with TRBJ2-3; D uncertain. CDR3 length: 14 residues. Germline-derived CDR1 and CDR2 are DFQATT and SNEGSKA (reference sequence). V lost 6 bases to trimming and J lost 2 bases, with 15 bases between them. Written as DNA, the CDR3 is TGCAGTGCCCCCACCCCCGGAATCACAGATACGCAGTATTTT. Protein sequence: CSAPTPGITDTQYF.

J is TRBJ1-1 and V is TRBV28; D unresolved. The germline gives CDR1 MDHEN, CDR2 SYDVKM. V lost 3 bases, J lost 6 bases, and 17 bases lay in between. This CDR3 comprises 15 residues. DNA for the CDR3: TGTGCCAGCAGTTTCCCTAGACCTCGTTTGGCTGAAGCTTTCTTT. Translating it yields CASSFPRPRLAEAFF.

V and J are TRBV9 and TRBJ2-3, with no clear D. This CDR3 has 14 residues. The V gene's germline CDR1 is SGDLS and CDR2 YYNGEE. V shed 0 bases and J shed 6 bases, with 11 bases lying between them. The CDR3 DNA sequence: TGTGCCAGCAGCGTAGAAAGGTTAGGGGATACGCAGTATTTT. This gives the protein CASSVERLGDTQYF. Using reference TRBV9 and TRBJ2-3 for the parts outside the CDR3, the full variable domain is DSGVTQTPKHLITATGQRVTLRCSPRSGDLSVYWYQQSLDQGLQFLIQYYNGEERAKGNILERFSAQQFPDLHSELNLSSLELGDSALYFCASSVERLGDTQYFGPGTRLTVL.

CDR3 loop: CASSSQPALNTEAFF. CDR3 coding DNA: TGTGCCAGCAGTTCACAACCGGCCTTGAACACTGAAGCTTTCTTT. The rearrangement links TRBV6-5 to TRBJ1-1; D uncertain. This CDR3 is 15 amino acids long. Germline V lookup: CDR1 MNHEY, CDR2 SVGAGI. V was trimmed by 4 bases and J by 0 bases, leaving 12 bases between them.

As DNA, the CDR3 is TGCGCCAGCAGCCAAGATAGGGACCAGGGGACCCAGTACTTC. Residues: CASSQDRDQGTQYF. This rearrangement joins TRBV4-1 to TRBJ2-5; D is tentatively TRBD1 or TRBD2 (5 bases each). V was cut by 0 bases and J by 7 bases, with 12 bases left in between. The germline CDR1 and CDR2 sequences are MGHRA and YSYEKL. This CDR3 has 14 residues.

The chain uses TRBV10-1 and TRBJ2-1; TRBD2 aligns across 12 bases. The length of the CDR3 is 13 residues. The germline V gene encodes CDR1 WNHNN and CDR2 SYGVQD (reference sequence). J was trimmed by 13 bases and V by 5 bases; bases with no gene match: 6. The CDR3 protein is CASSKTTSGSQFF. DNA of the CDR3: TGCGCCAGCAGTAAAACGACTAGCGGGAGTCAGTTCTTC.

In this sample, this clonotype turned up many times. This rearrangement joins TRBV4-1 to TRBJ2-1; 11 bases align to TRBD2. Germline CDR1 MGHRA, CDR2 YSYEKL. The V segment lost 6 bases and the J segment 0 bases; nucleotides outside the gene matches: 7. This CDR3 is built from 17 residues. The CDR3 nucleotides read TGCGCCAGCAGGTCCGGACTAGCGGGTCTCTCCTACAATGAGCAGTTCTTC. As protein: CASRSGLAGLSYNEQFF.

This clonotype has a handful of counts. The chain combines TRBV20-1 with TRBJ2-2, with 12 bases that match TRBD2. The J segment lost 5 bases and the V segment lost 1 base, leaving 5 bases of the junction unmatched. The germline gives CDR1 DFQATT, CDR2 SNEGSKA (reference sequence). The CDR3 is made up of 16 amino acids. The CDR3 spells CSARGGLAGKTGELFF. The CDR3 bases are TGCAGTGCTAGAGGAGGACTAGCGGGGAAGACCGGGGAGCTGTTTTTT.

In this sample, this clonotype turned up many times. The V call is TRBV6-5, the J call TRBJ2-7; 9 bases are shared with TRBD2. The CDR3 has 15 amino acids. Germline V lookup: CDR1 MNHEY, CDR2 SVGAGI. After removal of 0 bases from V and 5 bases from J, the junction contained 5 bases not matched to a gene. DNA of the CDR3: TGTGCCAGCAGTTACTCTCCTAGCGGGACCAACGAGCAGTACTTC. The encoded protein is CASSYSPSGTNEQYF.

V gene TRBV7-9 combines with J gene TRBJ2-1; tentatively, D is TRBD2 (5 bases). The CDR3 contains 15 residues. CDR1 and CDR2 (germline): SEHNR, FQNEAQ (reference sequence). Trimming pared 2 bases from V and 6 bases from J, leaving 14 bases between. The CDR3 sequence: CASSLSELAANEQFF. CDR3 nucleotides: TGTGCCAGCAGCTTAAGCGAGCTAGCCGCCAATGAGCAGTTCTTC.

The V gene is TRBV7-8, the J gene TRBJ1-2; D not certain. This CDR3 spans 14 amino acids. V was clipped by 4 bases and J by 4 bases, with 13 bases between them. Germline V gene lookup returns CDR1 SGHVS and CDR2 FQNEAQ. The CDR3 DNA is TGTGCCAGCAGCTCAGGTTATTCAGGCTATGGCTACACCTTC. Its protein is CASSSGYSGYGYTF.

The chain uses TRBV29-1 and TRBJ1-5; 10 bases fit TRBD1. The ends lost 4 bases at V and 7 bases at J; junction bases unmatched: 4. The CDR3 extends over 13 amino acids. The germline V gene has CDR1 SQVTM and CDR2 ANQGSEA. The CDR3 reads CSVGTGGGQPQHF. Written as DNA, the CDR3 is TGCAGCGTTGGGACAGGGGGAGGCCAGCCCCAGCATTTT.

This clonotype was seen only a few times. V gene TRBV3-1 combines with J gene TRBJ1-6, with 8 nucleotides matching TRBD1. Losses at the gene ends were 4 bases for V and 14 bases for J; bases not matched to a gene: 7. The CDR3 extends over 13 amino acids. CDR1 is LGHDT, CDR2 YNNKEL, per germline (reference sequence). The CDR3 nucleotides are TGTGCCAGCAGCCGTCAGGGGGCGGTGGCCCTCCACTTT. This codes for CASSRQGAVALHF.